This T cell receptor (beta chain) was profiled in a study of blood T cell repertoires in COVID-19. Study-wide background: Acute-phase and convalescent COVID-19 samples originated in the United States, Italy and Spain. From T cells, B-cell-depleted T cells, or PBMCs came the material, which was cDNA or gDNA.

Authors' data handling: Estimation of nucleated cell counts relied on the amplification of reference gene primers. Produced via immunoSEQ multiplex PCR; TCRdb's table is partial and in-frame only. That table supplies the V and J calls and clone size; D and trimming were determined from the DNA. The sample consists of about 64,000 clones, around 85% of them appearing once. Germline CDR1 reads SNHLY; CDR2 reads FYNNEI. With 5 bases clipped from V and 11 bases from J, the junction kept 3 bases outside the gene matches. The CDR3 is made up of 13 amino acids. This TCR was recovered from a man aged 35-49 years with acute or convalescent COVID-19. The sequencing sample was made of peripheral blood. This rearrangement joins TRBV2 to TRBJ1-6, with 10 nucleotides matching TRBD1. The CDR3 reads CASSRTGGTPLHF. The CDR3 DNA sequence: TGTGCCAGCAGTAGGACAGGGGGAACACCCCTCCACTTT.